These T cell receptor beta chains were read from a single sample in a study of T cell changes during pregnancy in multiple sclerosis. TCRdb keeps only in-frame clones here, not all; method: immunoSEQ multiplex PCR. The table records 40,000 to 50,000 clones, around 90% of them present only once. The source material was CD4+ T cells from peripheral blood mononuclear cells, sampled before pregnancy. The source is a female donor with multiple sclerosis, enrolled in a pregnancy study. Each CDR3 is given with its conserved first and last residue. D genes are given only for firm matches. Expanded clones get a size class; other rows say once, few or many, or leave the size out.

>-|18|TRBJ2-1|TRBD2|TRBV11-2
TGTGCCAGCAGCTTAGAATTTACGGCGGGAGGCGTCCCGAACCAACAGTTCTTC
CASSLEFTAGGVPNQQFF
>-|15|TRBJ2-2|TRBD1|TRBV2
TGTGCCAGCAGGACAGGGGGCGCGAACACCGGGGAGCTGTTTTTT
CASRTGGANTGELFF
>-|14|TRBJ1-3|-|TRBV2
TGTGCCAGCAGTGCCGGGGGACCTGGAAACACCATATATTTT
CASSAGGPGNTIYF
>-|15|TRBJ2-3|-|TRBV2
TGTGCCAGCAGTGACGACAGCACTAGCACAGATACGCAGTATTTT
CASSDDSTSTDTQYF
>-|15|TRBJ1-4|-|TRBV7-9
TGTGCCAGCAGTCAGGCTCGGCAGGGGAATGAAAAACTGTTTTTT
CASSQARQGNEKLFF
>-|17|TRBJ1-2|TRBD1|TRBV27
TGTGCCAGCAGTTTCCACCTCGGACAGGGAGGGAACTATGGCTACACCTTC
CASSFHLGQGGNYGYTF
>-|13|TRBJ1-1|TRBD1|TRBV29-1
TGCAGCGTGACAGGGAGGTTGGCCACTGAAGCTTTCTTT
CSVTGRLATEAFF
>-|13|TRBJ1-1|-|TRBV29-1
TGCAGCGTTGCCCGCGGGTCAGGCACTGAAGCTTTCTTT
CSVARGSGTEAFF
>-|15|TRBJ1-1|TRBD1|TRBV7-2
TGTGCCAGCAGCTTAGTGGGGACAGGGGATGCTGAAGCTTTCTTT
CASSLVGTGDAEAFF
>-|14|TRBJ2-7|-|TRBV5-4
TGTGCCAGCAGCTTGCCAGGGATACACTACGAGCAGTACTTC
CASSLPGIHYEQYF
>few|13|TRBJ1-6|-|TRBV25-1
TGTGCCAGCTCGACAAAGACCAATTCACCCCTCCACTTT
CASSTKTNSPLHF
>-|14|TRBJ2-3|TRBD2|TRBV7-3
TGTGCCAGCAGCATTAGCGGGACGGCAGATACGCAGTATTTT
CASSISGTADTQYF
>-|17|TRBJ2-2|TRBD1|TRBV7-6
TGTGCCAGCAGCGCACCGGGACAGGGATCGAACACCGGGGAGCTGTTTTTT
CASSAPGQGSNTGELFF
>-|14|TRBJ2-1|-|TRBV18
TGTGCCAGCTCACCACTACGGGGTTACAATGAGCAGTTCTTC
CASSPLRGYNEQFF
>-|14|TRBJ1-2|-|TRBV5-1
TGCGCCAGCAGCTTGACACCTCTTAACTATGGCTACACCTTC
CASSLTPLNYGYTF
>-|14|TRBJ1-5|TRBD1|TRBV10-3
TGTGCCATCAGTCAAGACAGGGGTGATCAGCCCCAGCATTTT
CAISQDRGDQPQHF
>-|15|TRBJ2-2|TRBD1|TRBV11-2
TGTGCCAGCAGCCCCGGGACAGGTGATATGGGGGAGCTGTTTTTT
CASSPGTGDMGELFF
>-|11|TRBJ2-1|-|TRBV7-2
TGTGCCAGCAGCCCTCGGAGCCGGCAGTTCTTC
CASSPRSRQFF
>-|14|TRBJ1-4|-|TRBV2
TGTGCCAGCAGCCACAGGGCCGTCGGGGAAAAACTGTTTTTT
CASSHRAVGEKLFF
>-|16|TRBJ1-5|-|TRBV19
TGTGCCAGTAGTCTAGGTCGGGCGCCGACAGGCTGGCCCCAGCATTTT
CASSLGRAPTGWPQHF
>-|14|TRBJ2-3|-|TRBV5-1
TGCGCCAGCAGCTATGACAGGACCCCAGATACGCAGTATTTT
CASSYDRTPDTQYF
>-|13|TRBJ1-2|-|TRBV2
TGTGCCAGCAGTGAGAGGCAGGGCCATGGCTACACCTTC
CASSERQGHGYTF
>-|16|TRBJ2-1|TRBD2|TRBV7-9
TGTGCCAGCAGCCTACTAGAGCGGGGGGCCTACAATGAGCAGTTCTTC
CASSLLERGAYNEQFF
>once|17|TRBJ2-5|TRBD2|TRBV5-1
TGCGCCAGCAGCCCAGGACTAGCGGGAGGTTACCAAGAGACCCAGTACTTC
CASSPGLAGGYQETQYF
>-|14|TRBJ2-2|-|TRBV6-5
TGTGCCAGCAGTTCCCTCAGTAGCTCCGGGGAGCTGTTTTTT
CASSSLSSSGELFF
>-|11|TRBJ2-7|-|TRBV30
TGTGCCTGGAGCTTAGGGGGATATCTATACTTC
CAWSLGGYLYF
>-|16|TRBJ2-3|TRBD2|TRBV29-1
TGCAGCGTTCAAAGAGGGGAGGGTTGGGGCACAGATACGCAGTATTTT
CSVQRGEGWGTDTQYF
>-|11|TRBJ2-7|-|TRBV10-3
TGTGCCATCAAACGGGAGAACGAGCAGTACTTC
CAIKRENEQYF
>once|13|TRBJ1-5|-|TRBV7-9
TGTGCCAGCAGCCGCGCGCGGGGGCAGCCCCAGCATTTT
CASSRARGQPQHF